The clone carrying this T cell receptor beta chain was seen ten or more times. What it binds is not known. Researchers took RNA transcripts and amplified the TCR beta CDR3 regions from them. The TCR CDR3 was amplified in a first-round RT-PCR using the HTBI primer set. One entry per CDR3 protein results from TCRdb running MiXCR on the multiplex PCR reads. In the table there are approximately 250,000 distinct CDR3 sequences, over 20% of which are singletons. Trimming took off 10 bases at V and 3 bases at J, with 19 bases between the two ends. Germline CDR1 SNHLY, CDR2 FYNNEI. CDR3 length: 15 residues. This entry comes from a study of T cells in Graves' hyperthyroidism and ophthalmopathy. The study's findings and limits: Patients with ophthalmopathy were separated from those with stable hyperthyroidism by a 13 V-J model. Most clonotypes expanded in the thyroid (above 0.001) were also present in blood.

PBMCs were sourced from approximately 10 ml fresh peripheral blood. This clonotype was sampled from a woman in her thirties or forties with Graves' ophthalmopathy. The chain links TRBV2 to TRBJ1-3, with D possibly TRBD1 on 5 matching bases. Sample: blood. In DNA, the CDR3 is TGTGCCATACTCAAGCTCGAGGGGTATGGAAACACCATATATTTT. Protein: CAILKLEGYGNTIYF. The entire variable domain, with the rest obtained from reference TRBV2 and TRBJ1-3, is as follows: EPEVTQTPSHQVTQMGQEVILRCVPISNHLYFYWYRQILGQKVEFLVSFYNNEISEKSEIFDDQFSVERPDGSNFTLKIRSTKLEDSAMYFCAILKLEGYGNTIYFGEGSWLTVV.